This T cell receptor beta chain was obtained from a study of blood T cell repertoires in COVID-19. TCRdb keeps only in-frame clones here, not all; method: immunoSEQ multiplex PCR. The table includes approximately 190,000 clones, just under 85% detected once. This CDR3 comprises 15 residues. The J segment lost 9 bases and the V segment lost 4 bases, leaving 12 bases of the junction unmatched. Germline V gene data show CDR1 as SGHNT and CDR2 as YYREEE (reference sequence). The sequencing sample was made of peripheral blood. The J gene is TRBJ2-1, the V gene TRBV5-4; 8 bases map to TRBD2. This TCR was sampled from a woman in her 70s with active or convalescent COVID-19. CDR3 DNA sequence: TGTGCCAGCAGCCTCCCCAGCGGGAGAGGCAGTGAGCAGTTCTTC. Translated: CASSLPSGRGSEQFF.